These 27 T cell receptor beta chains came from one sample sequenced in a study of T-cell memory formation after mild COVID-19. A single record per CDR3 protein comes from TCRdb applying MiXCR to the 5' RACE reads. The table lists 500,000 to 650,000 distinct CDR3 sequences, about a fifth of them singletons, with roughly 8.1% in the top ten. Sequenced sample: PBMCs or a T cell subset sorted from them (not recorded which). The source of these receptors is an adult woman who had mild COVID-19 (a few samples of this study predate the infection). Cell type and time point are not known.

The rearrangement uses TRBV27 and TRBJ2-3; D is uncertain. The CDR3 totals 13 residues. The V end lost 2 bases, the J end lost 8 bases, and 11 bases lay between the germline ends. The V gene's germline CDR1 is MNHEY and CDR2 SMNVEV (reference sequence). CDR3 DNA: TGTGCCAGCAGTTTAGGACGGACGGGTACGCAGTATTTT. Amino acid sequence: CASSLGRTGTQYF.

The chain is built from TRBV29-1 and TRBJ1-5; 8 bases line up with TRBD1. The V gene's germline CDR1 is SQVTM and CDR2 ANQGSEA. J lost 1 base, V lost 5 bases, and 1 base had no gene match. The length of the CDR3 is 13 residues. CDR3 region: CSVRTGSNQPQHF. CDR3 bases: TGCAGCGTTCGGACAGGGAGCAATCAGCCCCAGCATTTT.

The rearrangement joins TRBV7-2 to TRBJ2-3; TRBD2 is a possible D gene (5 bases). Trimming cost V 3 bases and J 11 bases, with 9 bases left between them. This CDR3 contains 11 residues. From germline, CDR1 is SGHTA and CDR2 FQGNSA. Written as DNA, the CDR3 is TGTGCCAGCAGCTTGACGGGGATGCAGTATTTT. Translation gives CASSLTGMQYF.

This clonotype was seen more than once but under ten times. The CDR3 DNA reads TGTGCCAGCAGCCAAGATCTTATTTCTGGAAACACCATATATTTT. Translated, it gives CASSQDLISGNTIYF. The rearrangement links TRBV14 to TRBJ1-3; D remains ambiguous. The V gene lost 0 bases and the J gene lost 1 base, with 7 bases spanning the gap. CDR1 and CDR2 from the germline V gene are SGHDN and FVKESK. The CDR3 has 15 amino acids.

The gene calls are TRBV19 and TRBJ1-2; weak D call: TRBD1 (5 bases). Looked up from germline, CDR1 is LNHDA and CDR2 is SQIVND (reference sequence). This CDR3 spans 14 amino acids. Trimming pared 3 bases from V and 6 bases from J, leaving 14 bases between. The DNA of the CDR3 is TGTGCCAGTAGTATTAGGACAATATACCATGGCTACACCTTC. Its protein product is CASSIRTIYHGYTF.

The chain uses TRBV5-1 and TRBJ2-7; TRBD1 aligns across 9 bases. The CDR3 extends over 15 amino acids. Germline assignment: CDR1 SGHRS and CDR2 YFSETQ. The ends lost 4 bases at V and 5 bases at J; junction bases unmatched: 10. The CDR3 DNA sequence: TGCGCCAGCAGCCACACACAGGGGGCGCTCCACGAGCAGTACTTC. It specifies CASSHTQGALHEQYF.

This clonotype appeared a few times. The rearrangement links TRBV6-5 to TRBJ1-1, with 7 bases fitting TRBD1. The germline V gene has CDR1 MNHEY and CDR2 SVGAGI. V shed 5 bases, J shed 7 bases, and the junction held 1 base outside the gene matches. This CDR3 has 11 amino acids. In DNA form, the CDR3 reads TGTGCCAGCAGTAGGGACAGTGAAGCTTTCTTT. This translates into CASSRDSEAFF.

This clonotype was seen a few times. The V gene is TRBV11-2, the J gene TRBJ2-7; the D gene could be TRBD1 or TRBD2 (6 bases each). In germline, CDR1 is SGHAT, CDR2 FQNNGV. V dropped 5 bases and J dropped 6 bases, with 17 bases sitting between them. The CDR3 loop spans 14 amino acids. The CDR3 loop reads CASSHLRGGLEQYF. Here the CDR3 DNA reads TGTGCCAGCAGCCACCTTCGAGGGGGGCTCGAGCAGTACTTC.

The chain links TRBV23-1 to TRBJ2-1; D is possibly TRBD2 (6 bases). TRBV23-1 is recorded as an ORF, its role being uncertain. This CDR3 contains 14 residues. V shed 9 bases and J shed 10 bases, with 22 bases lying between them. This CDR3 reads CASTAGGSRREQFF. The CDR3 DNA sequence: TGCGCCAGTACGGCCGGGGGTTCCAGGCGGGAGCAGTTCTTC.

This clonotype was seen a handful of times. The rearrangement links TRBV7-8 to TRBJ2-7; possibly TRBD1 for D (6 bases). The CDR3 is 14 amino acids. Germline-derived CDR1 and CDR2 are SGHVS and FQNEAQ. Trimming removed 4 bases from V and 0 bases from J, with 10 bases in between. The CDR3 coding sequence is TGTGCCAGCAGCTCCCAACAGGGCTCCTACGAGCAGTACTTC. Encoded protein: CASSSQQGSYEQYF.

The V and J genes are TRBV27 and TRBJ2-7; possible D gene TRBD1, 5 bases. The germline CDR1 and CDR2 sequences are MNHEY and SMNVEV (reference sequence). Deletions cut 7 bases from V and 0 bases from J, with 19 bases between. This CDR3 comprises 16 residues. CDR3 region: CASTPITGHGSYEQYF. CDR3 bases: TGTGCCAGCACCCCCATTACAGGCCATGGCTCCTACGAGCAGTACTTC.

The chain recombines TRBV20-1 with TRBJ2-3, with a weak D call TRBD2 (6 bases). This CDR3 has 14 amino acids. Germline V gene lookup returns CDR1 DFQATT and CDR2 SNEGSKA (reference sequence). Trimming took off 0 bases at V and 2 bases at J, with 9 bases between the two ends. CDR3 bases: TGCAGTGCTAGAGACGGGACTTCCACAGATACGCAGTATTTT. Translating it yields CSARDGTSTDTQYF.

A few counts support this clonotype. The chain couples TRBV5-1 to TRBJ2-3, with no clear D. The ends were cut back, 2 bases at V and 6 bases at J, with 10 bases in the middle. The germline V gene encodes CDR1 SGHRS and CDR2 YFSETQ. This CDR3 spans 13 amino acids. DNA for the CDR3: TGCGCCAGCAGCTTCCTACGACCGGATACGCAGTATTTT. Its translation: CASSFLRPDTQYF.

The chain's CDR3 is CASSLSTGLAVTGELFF. The CDR3 DNA reads TGTGCCAGCAGCCTATCCACGGGGCTAGCGGTCACCGGGGAGCTGTTTTTT. This chain connects TRBV7-8 to TRBJ2-2; 7 positions match TRBD2. The CDR3 has 17 amino acids. Unmatched junction bases numbered 13, after V lost 5 bases and J lost 4 bases. Per germline, CDR1 SGHVS and CDR2 FQNEAQ.

The J gene is TRBJ2-5, the V gene TRBV12-3 or TRBV12-4, with 12 bases matching TRBD2. The CDR3 length is 17 residues. With 2 bases clipped from V and 5 bases from J, the junction kept 9 bases outside the gene matches. The CDR3 loop reads CASSLRLAGGPAETQYF. CDR3 DNA sequence: TGTGCCAGCAGTTTAAGGCTAGCGGGAGGGCCAGCGGAGACCCAGTACTTC.

This clonotype has ten or more counts. The chain links TRBV2 to TRBJ2-3; perhaps TRBD2 as D (6 bases). The CDR3 sequence is 14 residues long. V gave up 5 bases and J gave up 5 bases, with 14 bases separating them. CDR1 SNHLY and CDR2 FYNNEI come from the germline V gene. The CDR3 bases are TGTGCCAGCAGTAGGGGTGTGGGAGGAGATACGCAGTATTTT. Its protein is CASSRGVGGDTQYF.

The rearrangement joins TRBV15 to TRBJ1-6, with D unresolved. This CDR3 is 17 amino acids long. V was cut by 0 bases and J by 0 bases, with 9 bases left in between. Germline V gene sequence: CDR1 LNHNV, CDR2 YYDKDF (reference sequence). Written as DNA, the CDR3 is TGTGCCACCAGCAGAGAGGAGGTTAGCTCCTATAATTCACCCCTCCACTTT. This sequence encodes CATSREEVSSYNSPLHF.

The rearrangement uses TRBV5-1 and TRBJ2-7; tentative D call: TRBD1 (9 bases). The CDR3 covers 19 residues. The germline V and J ends were trimmed by 4 bases and 3 bases, with 29 bases remaining between them. From germline, CDR1 is SGHRS and CDR2 YFSETQ. The CDR3: CASSPRPPGGTGKNYEQYF. DNA of the CDR3: TGCGCCAGCAGCCCCCGACCCCCGGGGGGGACAGGGAAAAACTACGAGCAGTACTTC.

A single count supports this clonotype. The chain recombines TRBV9 with TRBJ1-1; no clear D gene. The CDR3 is made up of 13 amino acids. CDR1 is SGDLS, CDR2 YYNGEE, per germline. V dropped 0 bases and J dropped 4 bases, with 7 bases sitting between them. CDR3 in amino acids: CASSVVLGTEAFF. The CDR3 DNA reads as TGTGCCAGCAGCGTAGTACTCGGCACTGAAGCTTTCTTT.

This clonotype was seen only a few times. This rearrangement joins TRBV7-6 to TRBJ2-1; 8 bases agree with TRBD1. This CDR3 has 16 amino acids. Looked up from germline, CDR1 is SGHVS and CDR2 is FNYEAQ. V lost 1 base to trimming and J lost 1 base; unmatched junction nucleotides: 3. The CDR3 DNA reads TGTGCCAGCAGCTTAGGGACAGGGCATTCCTACAATGAGCAGTTCTTC. Amino acid sequence: CASSLGTGHSYNEQFF.

The sample holds a few counts of this clonotype. The J gene is TRBJ2-5, the V gene TRBV7-2; the match to TRBD2 covers 10 bases. The V gene end was trimmed by 5 bases and the J gene end by 2 bases; junction bases not matched to a gene: 8. CDR3 size: 16 residues. Germline CDR1 is SGHTA and CDR2 is FQGNSA. In DNA, the CDR3 is TGTGCCAGCAGCGCACAATGGACTAGCGGACAAGAGACCCAGTACTTC. Its translation is CASSAQWTSGQETQYF.

The chain employs TRBV5-1 and TRBJ1-2, with TRBD1 matching over 9 bases. The J segment lost 7 bases and the V segment lost 4 bases, leaving 8 bases of the junction unmatched. The CDR3 spans 14 residues. CDR1 is SGHRS and CDR2 is YFSETQ in the germline V gene. The CDR3 spells CASSGGQGISGYTF. In DNA, the CDR3 is TGCGCCAGCAGCGGGGGACAGGGCATCTCTGGCTACACCTTC.

This clonotype was counted between two and nine times. The gene calls are TRBV6-5 and TRBJ1-1; 7 bases are shared with TRBD1. V trimming: 0 bases; J trimming: 5 bases; junction bases outside the gene matches: 6. The germline CDR1 and CDR2 sequences are MNHEY and SVGAGI. CDR3 length: 15 residues. This CDR3 is CASSYSTGRGTEAFF. CDR3 sequence (DNA): TGTGCCAGCAGTTACTCGACAGGGAGAGGTACTGAAGCTTTCTTT.

This chain joins TRBV5-4 and TRBJ2-5; no firm D call. The V gene lost 4 bases and the J gene lost 6 bases, with 16 bases spanning the gap. The germline gives CDR1 SGHNT, CDR2 YYREEE (reference sequence). This CDR3 region has 14 residues. This CDR3 is CASSDGIGMKTQYF. CDR3 in DNA: TGTGCCAGCAGCGACGGCATAGGAATGAAGACCCAGTACTTC.

This clonotype was picked up a small number of times. The chain couples TRBV7-3 to TRBJ2-3, with TRBD1 matching 9 bases. The CDR3 loop spans 14 amino acids. Germline V gives CDR1 SGHTA, CDR2 FQGTGA. V gave up 5 bases and J gave up 3 bases; unmatched junction bases: 3. CDR3 sequence reads: CASSAQGATDTQYF. The CDR3 nucleotides are TGTGCCAGCAGCGCACAGGGGGCAACAGATACGCAGTATTTT. Using reference TRBV7-3 and TRBJ2-3 for the parts outside the CDR3, the full variable domain is GAGVSQTPSNKVTEKGKYVELRCDPISGHTALYWYRQSLGQGPEFLIYFQGTGAADDSGLPNDRFFAVRPEGSVSTLKIQRTERGDSAVYLCASSAQGATDTQYFGPGTRLTVL.

The V and J genes are TRBV24-1 and TRBJ1-1; D ambiguous. Germline CDR1 reads KGHDR; CDR2 reads SFDVKD. Between the trimmed V and J ends, which lost 7 bases and 0 bases, there was a span of 8 bases. The CDR3 length is 13 residues. The CDR3 loop reads CATREGLNTEAFF. The CDR3 region has the DNA TGTGCCACCAGGGAGGGCCTGAACACTGAAGCTTTCTTT.

This clonotype was detected only a few times. This chain joins TRBV6-2 or TRBV6-3 and TRBJ2-3; 8 bases agree with TRBD2. V lost 7 bases to trimming and J lost 2 bases; unmatched junction nucleotides: 11. This CDR3 region has 16 residues. Germline V gives CDR1 MNHEY, CDR2 SVGEGT. CDR3 nucleotide sequence: TGTGCCAGCAAGATAGCGGGGTATTCCGACACAGATACGCAGTATTTT. Protein sequence: CASKIAGYSDTDTQYF.